The clone carrying this T cell receptor beta chain was counted between two and nine times. The antigen is unknown. The data belong to a study of human T cells and chemical hapten exposure. General study findings and limits: Every donor had alopecia, and their immune response may therefore differ from healthy people's. More PT1 expanded TCRs went with higher patch test scores.

Time point denoted: patch test 2, 6 weeks after DPC sensitization. Treatment given: therapeutic diphenylcyclopropenone sensitization with weekly scalp DPC. At patch-test visits, sampling came before the patch test. The junction had 2 bases not matched to a gene; V was cut back by 4 bases and J by 4 bases. There are 12 residues in the CDR3. Germline CDR1 and CDR2: SQVTM and ANQGSEA. The library gave individual cDNA molecules unique molecular identifiers. A single record per CDR3 protein comes from TCRdb applying MiXCR to the RACE reads. The sample lists 140,000 or so distinct CDR3 sequences; 10% to 15% were seen once.

This clonotype was obtained from a woman aged 50 to 60 with alopecia areata. Some clones in this sample may be carry-over from other donors' samples. The chain uses TRBV29-1 and TRBJ2-7; TRBD2 aligns across 9 bases. Sequenced here: whole blood, sampled in connection with sensitization to the hapten diphenylcyclopropenone (DPC). DNA of the CDR3: TGCAGCGTTGGAACTAGCGGGTACGAGCAGTACTTC. Its protein is CSVGTSGYEQYF.